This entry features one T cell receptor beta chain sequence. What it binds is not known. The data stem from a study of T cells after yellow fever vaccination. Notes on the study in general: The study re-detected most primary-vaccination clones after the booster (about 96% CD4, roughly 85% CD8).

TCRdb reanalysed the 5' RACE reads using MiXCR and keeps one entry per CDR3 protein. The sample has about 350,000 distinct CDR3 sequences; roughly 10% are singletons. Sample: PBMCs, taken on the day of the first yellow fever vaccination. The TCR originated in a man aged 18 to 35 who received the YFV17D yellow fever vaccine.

The CDR3 DNA is TGTGCCAGTAGTATGCTGGCGGGGCGGACCCAAGAGACCCAGTACTTC. Amino acids: CASSMLAGRTQETQYF. The chain carries TRBV19 and TRBJ2-5, with TRBD2 as a possible D gene (6 bases). The CDR3 has 16 residues. Looked up from germline, CDR1 is LNHDA and CDR2 is SQIVND (reference sequence). Trimming took 3 bases from V and 1 from J, leaving 15 bases between them.